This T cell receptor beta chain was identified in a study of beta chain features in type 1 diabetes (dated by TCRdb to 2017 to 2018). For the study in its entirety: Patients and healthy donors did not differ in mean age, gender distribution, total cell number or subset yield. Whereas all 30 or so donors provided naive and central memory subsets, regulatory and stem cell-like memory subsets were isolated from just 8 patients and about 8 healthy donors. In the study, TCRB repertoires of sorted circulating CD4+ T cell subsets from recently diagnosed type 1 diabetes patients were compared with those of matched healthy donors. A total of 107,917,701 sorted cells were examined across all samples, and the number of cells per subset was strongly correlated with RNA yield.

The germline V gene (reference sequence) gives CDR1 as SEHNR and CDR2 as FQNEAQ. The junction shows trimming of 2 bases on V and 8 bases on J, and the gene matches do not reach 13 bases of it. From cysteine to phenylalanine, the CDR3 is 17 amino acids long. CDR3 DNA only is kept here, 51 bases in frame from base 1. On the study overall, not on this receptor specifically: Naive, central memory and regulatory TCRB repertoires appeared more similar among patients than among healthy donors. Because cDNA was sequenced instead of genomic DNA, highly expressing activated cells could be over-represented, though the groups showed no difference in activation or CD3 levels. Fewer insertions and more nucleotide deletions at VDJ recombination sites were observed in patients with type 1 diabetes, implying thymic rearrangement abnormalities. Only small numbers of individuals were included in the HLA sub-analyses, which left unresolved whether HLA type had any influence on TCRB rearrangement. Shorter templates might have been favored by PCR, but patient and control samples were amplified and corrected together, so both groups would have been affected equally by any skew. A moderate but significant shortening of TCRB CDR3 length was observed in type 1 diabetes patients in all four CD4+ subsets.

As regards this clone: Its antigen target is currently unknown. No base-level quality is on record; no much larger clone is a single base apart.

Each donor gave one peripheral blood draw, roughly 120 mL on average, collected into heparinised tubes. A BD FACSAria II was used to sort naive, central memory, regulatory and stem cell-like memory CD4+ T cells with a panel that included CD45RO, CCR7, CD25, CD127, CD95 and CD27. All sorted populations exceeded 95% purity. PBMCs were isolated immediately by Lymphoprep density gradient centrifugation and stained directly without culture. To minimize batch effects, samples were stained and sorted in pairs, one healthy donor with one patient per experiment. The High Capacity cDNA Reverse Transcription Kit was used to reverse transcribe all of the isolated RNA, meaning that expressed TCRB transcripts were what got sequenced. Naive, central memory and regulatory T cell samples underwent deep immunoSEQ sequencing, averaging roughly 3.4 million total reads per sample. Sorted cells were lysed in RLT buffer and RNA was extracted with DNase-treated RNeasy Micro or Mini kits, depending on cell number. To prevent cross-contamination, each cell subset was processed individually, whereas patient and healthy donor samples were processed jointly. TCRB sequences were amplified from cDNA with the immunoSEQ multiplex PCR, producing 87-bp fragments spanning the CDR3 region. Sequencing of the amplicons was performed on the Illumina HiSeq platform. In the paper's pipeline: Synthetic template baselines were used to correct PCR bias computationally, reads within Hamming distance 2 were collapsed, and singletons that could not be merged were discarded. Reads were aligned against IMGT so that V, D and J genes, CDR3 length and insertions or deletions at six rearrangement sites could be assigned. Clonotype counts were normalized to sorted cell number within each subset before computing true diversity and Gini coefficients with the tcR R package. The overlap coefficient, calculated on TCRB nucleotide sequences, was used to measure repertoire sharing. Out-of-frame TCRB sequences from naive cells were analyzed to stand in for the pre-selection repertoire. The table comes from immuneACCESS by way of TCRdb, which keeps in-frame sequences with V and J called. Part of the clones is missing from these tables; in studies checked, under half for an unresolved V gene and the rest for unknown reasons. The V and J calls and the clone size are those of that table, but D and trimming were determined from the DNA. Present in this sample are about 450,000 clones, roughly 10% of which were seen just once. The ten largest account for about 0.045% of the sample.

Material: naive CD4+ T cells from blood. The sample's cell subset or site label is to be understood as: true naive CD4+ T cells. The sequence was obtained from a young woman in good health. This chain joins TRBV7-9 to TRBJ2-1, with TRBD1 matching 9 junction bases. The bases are TGTGCCAGCAGCTTACAACCCCTGGGACAGGGAGGGGATGAGCAGTTCTTC. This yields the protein CASSLQPLGQGGDEQFF.